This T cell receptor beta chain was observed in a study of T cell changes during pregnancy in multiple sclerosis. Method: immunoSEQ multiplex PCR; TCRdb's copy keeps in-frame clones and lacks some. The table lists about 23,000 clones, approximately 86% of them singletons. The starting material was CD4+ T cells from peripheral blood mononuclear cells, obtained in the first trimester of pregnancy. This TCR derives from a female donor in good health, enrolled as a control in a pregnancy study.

DNA of the CDR3: TGCGCCAGCACCGGAAACAGGAAAGAAGAGACCCAGTACTTC. Translated, it gives CASTGNRKEETQYF. This sequence joins TRBV5-1 and TRBJ2-5; D possibly corresponds to TRBD1 (5 bases). CDR1 is SGHRS, CDR2 YFSETQ, per germline. V gave up 6 bases and J gave up 3 bases, with 15 bases separating them. The CDR3 sequence is 14 residues long.